This T cell receptor beta chain was recovered during a study of blood T cells in healthy people across ages. Individuals who donated were healthy Caucasians from Russia aged about 6 to 100. Samples had at least 7 million PBMCs isolated from them. The CDR3 runs to 13 residues. From germline, CDR1 is SGHRS and CDR2 YFSETQ. Between the trimmed V and J ends, which lost 4 bases and 4 bases, there was a span of 8 bases. This clonotype has more than one count but fewer than ten. A sample-barcoded 5' primer and a J-beta primer mix were used in a second PCR of about 7 to 11 cycles. Each CDR3 protein is one row after TCRdb ran MiXCR on the 5' RACE reads. The table includes approximately 900,000 distinct CDR3 sequences, about 27% detected once. This sample also appeared in a second study, on T cells of mothers and their children.

This clonotype was sampled from a woman aged 40-49 years in good health. The V and J genes are TRBV5-1 and TRBJ2-2; a possible D gene is TRBD1 (6 bases). Specimen: blood. CDR3 nucleotides: TGCGCCAGCAGCAGGGACACCACCGGGGAGCTGTTTTTT. Translation gives CASSRDTTGELFF.